This T cell receptor (beta chain) was sequenced in a study of OX40 agonist ivuxolimab in advanced cancers. Germline V gives CDR1 SGHRS, CDR2 YFSETQ. The CDR3 is 15 amino acids. V dropped 4 bases and J dropped 5 bases, with 18 bases sitting between them. Clones were read by immunoSEQ multiplex PCR, and TCRdb kept only the in-frame ones, dropping some. The sample shows about 77,000 clones, around 87% of them seen only once. The sequence was obtained from an adult with an advanced solid tumor such as melanoma, head and neck, liver or kidney cancer. Specimen: CD4+ or CD8+ T cells sorted from blood, collected in a trial of the OX40 agonist ivuxolimab. The chain couples TRBV5-1 to TRBJ1-2, with D hard to call. The CDR3 DNA is TGCGCCAGCAGCCCCGTCCTGGGCGCGGGTTATGGCTACACCTTC. Amino acids: CASSPVLGAGYGYTF.